This T cell receptor beta chain was found in a study of graft-versus-host responses after intestinal transplantation. Study summary: Multivisceral, liver-intestinal, or isolated intestinal grafts were transplanted into recipients. Induction with anti-thymocyte globulin, then tacrolimus and steroids for around three years, was given to all recipients. Regarding the study as a whole: The marrow of recipients harbored GvH clones, and ileum or blood showed some of them first.

Co-plating was performed using around 200,000 CFSE-labeled responder cells and around 200,000 irradiated, violet-dye-labeled stimulator cells. Proliferating CFSE-low CD3+CD4+ and CD3+CD8+ responders were sorted post-reaction. Sequencing was performed with immunoSEQ multiplex PCR; in TCRdb, only in-frame clones are kept and a portion is missing. The sample yields about 15,000 clones, 38% seen once. V lost 5 bases and J 6 bases, leaving 20 bases between the germline ends. Germline CDR1 is MNHEY and CDR2 is SVGAGI. There are 15 residues in the CDR3. This chain uses TRBV6-5 with TRBJ2-7, with D perhaps being TRBD1 or TRBD2 (5 bases each). The sample was alloreactive CD8+ T cells from a mixed lymphocyte reaction culture, taken before intestinal transplant. Subset reported: CFSE-low proliferating T cells sorted from approximately 6-day pre-transplant mixed lymphocyte reaction (GvH or HvG direction). The clonotype was recovered from a human patient who received an intestinal transplant. The CDR3 loop is CASSPLDLGVGEQYF. CDR3 bases: TGTGCCAGCAGTCCCCTGGATCTGGGGGTGGGCGAGCAGTACTTC.